This record covers a single TCR beta chain. Its antigen has not been determined. A much larger clone lies a single base off, so this may be a read error. Moderately to severely active disease, a Clinical Activity Score of at least 3, a NOSPECS grade of at least 4, and a duration under 3 months were present in ophthalmopathy patients. Exclusion was applied to patients with uncontrolled infections, other autoimmune diseases, pregnancy or lactation. Diagnoses relied on clinical symptoms, serum thyroxine and TRAb, thyroid ultrasound and orbital computed tomography. Ficoll-Paque density gradient centrifugation was used to isolate PBMCs from around 10 ml of fresh peripheral blood. Total RNA was extracted with Trizol reagent, and quality was checked on an Agilent 2100 Bioanalyzer. The data derive from a study of T cells in Graves' hyperthyroidism and ophthalmopathy (dated by TCRdb to about 2019). About the full investigation: Peripheral blood samples were taken at the time of initial diagnosis, prior to any treatment. TCR V-J signatures able to tell the groups apart were searched for in a discovery cohort of 90 to 100 patients, of whom roughly 42 had Graves' ophthalmopathy and around 58 had stable Graves' hyperthyroidism. An independent validation cohort of fewer than 20 hyperthyroidism patients and 17 patients who later progressed to ophthalmopathy tested prospective prediction of ophthalmopathy. The approximately 97 discovery patients were randomly divided into training and test sets at a 7:3 ratio. In addition, the study compared T-cell repertoires in thyroid tissue and in blood from 6 or 7 Graves' hyperthyroidism patients. Following sampling, methimazole starting at 30 mg daily was given to hyperthyroidism patients, and high-dose intravenous methylprednisolone was given to ophthalmopathy patients. TCR Vbeta CDR3 sequencing of 120 to 150 peripheral blood samples (43 ophthalmopathy, about 74 hyperthyroidism and roughly 17 progressor patients) is reported in the paper. What the study reported, not specific to this receptor: In cross-validation, a model built on a 13 V-J signature told ophthalmopathy apart from stable hyperthyroidism with 85% to 90% sensitivity and approximately 81% specificity, and in testing the same model reached 80%/75%. Most expanded thyroid clonotypes (frequency above 0.001) were also detected in blood, suggesting blood repertoires may reflect thyroid immune responses. During validation, the model predicted progression to ophthalmopathy a median of around 6 months ahead of onset, with roughly 65% sensitivity and less than 85% specificity. Sample size was not statistically predetermined, and blinding of investigators to group allocation was not performed.

The CDR3 holds 14 amino acids from the cysteine to the phenylalanine. Of the read, only the CDR3 DNA is kept; its 42 bases are in frame from base 1. CDR1 and CDR2, looked up from the germline V gene, are SGHRS and YFSETQ. The TCR beta CDR3 regions were amplified from RNA transcripts. The first round of RT-PCR for the TCR CDR3 was performed with the HTBI primer set and the Qiagen OneStep RT-PCR kit. The libraries were constructed in a second round of multiplex PCR and then size-selected and purified. Paired-end sequencing of the libraries was performed with 100 bp reads on an Illumina HiSeq2000. The paper's processing steps were these. SOAPnuke was used to process the raw data, removing reads that contained adapters or uncalled bases, had a mean Phred below 15, or lacked an exact match to the constant primer or identifier. COPE v1.2.5 was used to merge high-quality paired reads, and clonotypes were defined as unique nucleotide sequences. MiTCR v1.1 was used to align the clonotypes against IMGT TRBV, TRBD and TRBJ reference segments. The analysis included only V-J combinations with a frequency above 0.0001, which together covered around 99% of the repertoires. A TCS score was defined as the ratio of F50 (clonal expansion) to E x V (chaos), with BLOSUM62-based TCRdist applied between CDR3 peptides within each V-J. Welch's t-statistics and random forest reduced 514 V-J features to about 13, which were used in a naive Bayes classifier (R e1071). The raw public data were reprocessed by TCRdb itself: fastp quality trimming at Q25, MiXCR clonotype calling, in-frame beta chains only. For every CDR3 protein sequence, its rows merge into one entry that carries the most common genes and DNA. These V and J calls rely on TCRdb rather than the paper's analysis. This sample lists hundreds of thousands of distinct CDR3 sequences; roughly a sixth were detected once. The ten top clones hold less than 3.5% of the sample.

The V gene is TRBV5-1 and the J gene is TRBJ1-6, and the D gene may be TRBD1, 5 bases matching. The TCR was taken from a middle-aged woman with Graves' ophthalmopathy. The specimen was blood. CDR3 region: CVSSSGADWSPLHF. In nucleotides, the sequence is TGCGTCAGCAGCTCTGGGGCCGACTGGTCACCCCTCCACTTT.